The 9 T cell receptor beta chains presented below share a single source sample, sequenced in a study of cytomegalovirus exposure and HLA in healthy donors. TCRdb's copy holds only in-frame clones and misses some; the assay was immunoSEQ multiplex PCR. The sample yields 95,000 to 150,000 clones, roughly 90% seen once. Sequencing was performed on PBMCs. The receptors shown here come from a woman aged 18-30 years in good health and CMV-seropositive.

This CDR3 reads CASRWTDTNYGYTF. CDR3 in DNA: TGTGCCAGCAGATGGACAGATACTAACTATGGCTACACCTTC. V usage is TRBV6-6 and J usage is TRBJ1-2; possible D gene TRBD1, 6 bases. V lost 6 bases and J 0 bases, leaving 11 bases between the germline ends. Germline V gene data show CDR1 as MNHNY and CDR2 as SVGAGI (reference sequence). The CDR3 contains 14 residues.

The chain couples TRBV2 to TRBJ1-1; 9 bases fit TRBD1. This CDR3 spans 15 amino acids. Germline trimming cut 7 bases from V and 5 bases from J; bases unmatched to any gene: 11. Germline CDR1 and CDR2: SNHLY and FYNNEI. The CDR3 sequence is CASILGQGQGTEAFF. The DNA for the CDR3 is TGTGCCAGCATCCTGGGACAGGGACAGGGAACTGAAGCTTTCTTT.

The V and J genes are TRBV28 and TRBJ2-5; D remains ambiguous. This CDR3 comprises 11 residues. The ends were cut back, 3 bases at V and 5 bases at J, with 4 bases in the middle. Looked up from germline, CDR1 is MDHEN and CDR2 is SYDVKM. CDR3 loop: CASSFRETQYF. As DNA, the CDR3 is TGTGCCAGCAGTTTTCGGGAGACCCAGTACTTC. The full variable domain, its missing parts supplied by reference TRBV28 and TRBJ2-5, is DVKVTQSSRYLVKRTGEKVFLECVQDMDHENMFWYRQDPGLGLRLIYFSYDVKMKEKGDIPEGYSVSREKKERFSLILESASTNQTSMYLCASSFRETQYFGPGTRLLVL.

This sequence joins TRBV29-1 and TRBJ1-4; possible D gene TRBD1, 5 bases. This CDR3 is built from 14 residues. Germline CDR1 SQVTM, CDR2 ANQGSEA. The ends were cut back, 7 bases at V and 5 bases at J, with 17 bases in the middle. Here the CDR3 DNA reads TGCAGCGCCCAGGGAGGGTCAGGGAATGAAAAACTGTTTTTT. Amino acids: CSAQGGSGNEKLFF.

The chain has TRBV6-6 and TRBJ1-2; 9 nucleotides line up with TRBD1. V shed 2 bases, J shed 8 bases, and the junction held 3 bases outside the gene matches. There are 13 residues in the CDR3. Germline CDR1 reads MNHNY; CDR2 reads SVGAGI (reference sequence). CDR3 sequence reads: CASSYGTGIGYTF. The CDR3 coding sequence is TGTGCCAGCAGTTACGGGACAGGGATCGGCTACACCTTC.

The genes are TRBV30 and TRBJ2-2; D remains unclear. V was clipped by 3 bases and J by 2 bases, with 13 bases between them. CDR3 length equals 15 residues. Germline lookup yields CDR1 GTSNPN and CDR2 SVGIG (reference sequence). The CDR3 DNA reads as TGTGCCTGGAGAGCCGAGGCAGTTAACACCGGGGAGCTGTTTTTT. Residues: CAWRAEAVNTGELFF.

For the CDR3, the DNA is TGTGCCAGCAGCCGTTCCCCCTCCTACGAGCAGTACTTC. As protein: CASSRSPSYEQYF. The gene calls are TRBV5-6 and TRBJ2-7; unclear D gene. V was clipped by 4 bases and J by 0 bases, with 8 bases between them. This CDR3 is 13 amino acids long. CDR1 and CDR2 from the germline V gene are SGHDT and YYEEEE.

V and J are TRBV19 and TRBJ2-2, with 12 bases identical to TRBD1. Looked up from germline, CDR1 is LNHDA and CDR2 is SQIVND (reference sequence). CDR3 length: 16 amino acids. The J segment lost 6 bases and the V segment lost 5 bases, leaving 7 bases of the junction unmatched. CDR3 sequence: CASSLRDRGLSGELFF. The CDR3 DNA follows: TGTGCCAGTAGTCTACGGGACAGGGGGCTGTCCGGGGAGCTGTTTTTT. Full variable domain (remainder filled in from reference TRBV19 and TRBJ2-2): DGGITQSPKYLFRKEGQNVTLSCEQNLNHDAMYWYRQDPGQGLRLIYYSQIVNDFQKGDIAEGYSVSREKKESFPLTVTSAQKNPTAFYLCASSLRDRGLSGELFFGEGSRLTVL.

The chain is built from TRBV30 and TRBJ1-1, with 8 bases identical to TRBD1. The CDR3 has 17 amino acids. The germline V gene has CDR1 GTSNPN and CDR2 SVGIG (reference sequence). V lost 1 base to trimming and J lost 1 base; unmatched junction nucleotides: 11. The CDR3, as DNA: TGTGCCTGGAGTGGACAGGGGTCCCCGGCCAAGAACACTGAAGCTTTCTTT. It is translated as CAWSGQGSPAKNTEAFF. Supplemented by reference TRBV30 and TRBJ1-1, the full variable domain reads SQTIHQWPATLVQPVGSPLSLECTVEGTSNPNLYWYRQAAGRGLQLLFYSVGIGQISSEVPQNLSASRPQDRQFILSSKKLLLSDSGFYLCAWSGQGSPAKNTEAFFGQGTRLTVV.